The T cell receptor beta chain described here comes from a study of cytomegalovirus exposure and HLA in healthy donors. With 4 bases removed from V and 6 bases from J, the gap between germline ends came to 16 bases. Looked up from germline, CDR1 is LGHNA and CDR2 is YNFKEQ. The CDR3 is 15 amino acids. The count of this clone is one. PCR involved 60 Vbeta and 13 Jbeta primers. The assay was immunoSEQ multiplex PCR, and TCRdb's table has in-frame clones only and misses some. Of 150,000 or so clones in the sample, approximately 69% were seen once. This receptor was taken from a young man in good health and CMV-seronegative. The chain combines TRBV4-2 with TRBJ2-1, with D possibly being TRBD1 (6 bases). The sample comprised PBMCs. The CDR3 reads CASSLQGGCFNEQFF. The CDR3 bases are TGTGCCAGCAGCCTACAGGGCGGGTGCTTCAATGAGCAGTTCTTC.